The rows below give T cell receptor beta chains drawn from one sample of a study of radiotherapy plus CTLA-4 blockade in lung cancer. The assay was immunoSEQ multiplex PCR, and TCRdb's table has in-frame clones only and misses some. The sample has approximately 57,000 clones, approximately 84% seen once. The specimen comprised peripheral blood, sampled from a patient treated with radiotherapy plus ipilimumab. These receptors were taken from a human donor with non-small cell lung cancer whose response to radiotherapy plus ipilimumab could not be evaluated. CDR3s include the opening cysteine and the closing phenylalanine or tryptophan. D genes are given only for firm matches. Only some rows state a clone size, as once, few, many or a class for expanded clones.

d_gene	abundance	v_gene	j_gene	CDR3nt	CDR3aa
TRBD1	NA	TRBV2	TRBJ2-1	TGTGCCAGCAGTGCCTCCGGGACAGACTACAATGAGCAGTTCTTC	CASSASGTDYNEQFF
NA	once	TRBV5-1	TRBJ1-1	TGCGCCAGCAGCTCCGGGAGCAGCAGCACTGAAGCTTTCTTT	CASSSGSSSTEAFF
NA	NA	TRBV6-5	TRBJ2-2	TGTGCCAGCACCCGGGACTTCGGCACCGGGGAGCTGTTTTTT	CASTRDFGTGELFF
NA	once	TRBV7-2	TRBJ2-3	TGTGCCAGCAGCTTAGATGCCGCGACAGATACGCAGTATTTT	CASSLDAATDTQYF
TRBD1	NA	TRBV7-2	TRBJ1-3	TGTGCCAGCAGCCGACAGGGGTCTGGAAACACCATATATTTT	CASSRQGSGNTIYF
TRBD1	few	TRBV9	TRBJ1-2	TGTGCCAGCAGCGAGGGGGGCGGACAGGTGGGAGGCTACACCTTC	CASSEGGGQVGGYTF
TRBD1	NA	TRBV15	TRBJ1-2	TGTGCCACCAGCAGAGGAGGACAGGGGAGGTCTGGCTACACCTTC	CATSRGGQGRSGYTF
NA	NA	TRBV7-9	TRBJ2-7	TGTGCCAGCAGCCCCAGACTAGATTCCTACGAGCAGTACTTC	CASSPRLDSYEQYF
TRBD1	NA	TRBV25-1	TRBJ2-3	TGTGCCAGCAGTTTAACAGACAGGGACACAGATACGCAGTATTTT	CASSLTDRDTDTQYF
TRBD2	NA	TRBV6-6	TRBJ2-7	TGTGCCAGCAGTTCTGGGACTAGCGGGGCCCCCTACGAGCAGTACTTC	CASSSGTSGAPYEQYF
TRBD1	few	TRBV19	TRBJ2-3	TGTGCCAGTAGTATTCAGGGGGTCACAGATACGCAGTATTTT	CASSIQGVTDTQYF
NA	NA	TRBV7-2	TRBJ2-3	TGTGCCAGCAGCTTATCCGGGAGACCAGATACGCAGTATTTT	CASSLSGRPDTQYF
TRBD1	NA	TRBV5-6	TRBJ1-2	TGTGCCAGCGGCTTGGCCCGGGGACAGGGATCCTATGGCTACACCTTC	CASGLARGQGSYGYTF
NA	NA	TRBV7-2	TRBJ2-6	TGTGCCAGCAGCTTGAGGGGGTTGAGTTTCTCGGGGGCCAACGTCCTGACTTTC	CASSLRGLSFSGANVLTF
TRBD1	NA	TRBV9	TRBJ2-2	TGTGCCAGCAGCCCCCCCGGGACAGGGTTCACCGGGGAGCTGTTTTTT	CASSPPGTGFTGELFF
TRBD1	NA	TRBV7-8	TRBJ1-1	TGTGCCAGTGCGATTACCAGGACAGGGGGCCTGGAGGTGAACACTGAAGCTTTCTTT	CASAITRTGGLEVNTEAFF